The entry below describes one T cell receptor (beta chain). These data are taken from a study of T cells in localized non-small cell lung cancer. TCRdb's table, derived via immunoSEQ multiplex PCR, lists solely in-frame clones and lacks some. The profile shows approximately 30,000 clones, roughly 90% of them singletons. The germline V gene encodes CDR1 SGHTA and CDR2 FQGTGA. The CDR3 has 15 amino acids. V shed 2 bases and J shed 4 bases, with 14 bases lying between them. The chain employs TRBV7-3 and TRBJ1-2; D unresolved. The TCR originated in a woman aged 18 to 55 with stage I lung adenocarcinoma. The input for sequencing was peripheral blood, taken before any cancer treatment. The CDR3 loop is CASSLAGGGSYGYTF. CDR3 DNA: TGTGCCAGCAGCTTAGCGGGCGGAGGTAGCTATGGCTACACCTTC.